Each of the 10 T cell receptor beta chains below was sequenced from the same sample in a study of shared clonotypes between healthy human individuals. Here immunoSEQ multiplex PCR was the method, and the copy in TCRdb shows in-frame clones only, minus some. In the table there are 2 million to 2.5 million clones, just over 90% of which are singletons. Sequencing was done on a sample of naive CD4+ T cells from PBMCs. Subset given: CD45RA+ positively selected. Receptors were obtained from a man between 18 and 35 years old in good health. Some clones in this sample may be carry-over from other donors' samples.

This chain uses TRBV11-3 with TRBJ1-1; 7 nucleotides match TRBD1. The CDR3 contains 15 residues. Looked up from germline, CDR1 is SGHNT and CDR2 is YENEEA. Germline trimming cut 1 base from V and 1 base from J; bases unmatched to any gene: 3. The CDR3 nucleotides read TGTGCCAGCAGCTTAGGTTCAGGGGGGAACACTGAAGCTTTCTTT. It is translated as CASSLGSGGNTEAFF. Based on the CDR3 plus reference TRBV11-3 and TRBJ1-1, the full variable domain is EAGVVQSPRYKIIEKKQPVAFWCNPISGHNTLYWYLQNLGQGPELLIRYENEEAVDDSQLPKDRFSAERLKGVDSTLKIQPAELGDSAVYLCASSLGSGGNTEAFFGQGTRLTVV.

CDR3 amino acids: CSVSDRVAEAFF. CDR3 sequence (DNA): TGCAGCGTCTCAGACAGGGTGGCTGAAGCTTTCTTT. The V and J genes are TRBV29-1 and TRBJ1-1; TRBD1 matches 7 bases. Per germline, CDR1 SQVTM and CDR2 ANQGSEA. With 6 bases clipped from V and 6 bases from J, the junction kept 7 bases outside the gene matches. This CDR3 is 12 amino acids long.

The genes are TRBV2 and TRBJ2-2; D gene unclear. CDR3 length: 16 residues. V was pared by 3 bases and J by 1 base, with 12 bases between. Looked up from germline, CDR1 is SNHLY and CDR2 is FYNNEI. DNA for the CDR3: TGTGCCAGCAGTGAGTCGTCGGTGGGGAACACCGGGGAGCTGTTTTTT. Amino acids: CASSESSVGNTGELFF.

J is TRBJ2-5 and V is TRBV9; weak D call: TRBD1 (6 bases). V was cut by 4 bases and J by 1 base, with 11 bases left in between. The germline CDR1 and CDR2 sequences are SGDLS and YYNGEE. This CDR3 contains 14 residues. The CDR3 nucleotides are TGTGCCAGCAGCTCCGGGACAATCCAAGAGACCCAGTACTTC. Its protein is CASSSGTIQETQYF.

This clone was counted a single time. V is TRBV5-1 and J is TRBJ2-7; 11 bases are a match to TRBD2. Per the germline V gene, CDR1 is SGHRS and CDR2 is YFSETQ. The CDR3 runs 16 residues. V gave up 1 base and J gave up 3 bases; unmatched junction bases: 6. As DNA, the CDR3 is TGCGCCAGCAGCTTGATTAGCGGGAGGGCCCTCTACGAGCAGTACTTC. Translating gives CASSLISGRALYEQYF.

This chain uses TRBV4-1 with TRBJ2-3; D gene uncertain. The germline V gene encodes CDR1 MGHRA and CDR2 YSYEKL. This CDR3 has 13 residues. V lost 4 bases and J lost 7, with 12 bases in between. CDR3 residues: CASSPPEWNTQYF. The CDR3 nucleotides read TGCGCCAGCAGCCCCCCTGAGTGGAATACGCAGTATTTT.

This chain links TRBV7-9 with TRBJ2-7, with D possibly called TRBD1 or TRBD2 (5 bases each). The CDR3 covers 15 residues. Trimming took off 4 bases at V and 3 bases at J, with 16 bases between the two ends. Germline V gives CDR1 SEHNR, CDR2 FQNEAQ (reference sequence). CDR3 nucleotides: TGTGCCAGCAGCTCCTTCCATCGGGACGGCTACGAGCAGTACTTC. Its translation: CASSSFHRDGYEQYF.

The table lists this clone with a count of one. J is TRBJ1-1 and V is TRBV4-1; 8 nucleotides agree with TRBD1. J lost 4 bases, V lost 1 base, and 2 bases had no gene match. This CDR3 is 14 amino acids long. The germline V gene encodes CDR1 MGHRA and CDR2 YSYEKL. CDR3 region: CASSQVDRATEAFF. As DNA, the CDR3 is TGCGCCAGCAGCCAAGTGGACAGGGCCACTGAAGCTTTCTTT.

A note on this clone: This sample also contains other DNA sequences that code for the same CDR3. The rearrangement uses TRBV6-5 and TRBJ2-7; D assignment may be TRBD1 or TRBD2 (6 bases each). The CDR3 has 14 amino acids. CDR1 and CDR2 from the germline V gene are MNHEY and SVGAGI. Trimming cost V 0 bases and J 2 bases, with 8 bases left between them. The CDR3 DNA reads TGTGCCAGCAGTTACTCCGGGGGCCCCTACGAGCAGTACTTC. Translated, it gives CASSYSGGPYEQYF.

V usage is TRBV11-3 and J usage is TRBJ2-3; 7 positions agree with TRBD1. Germline lookup yields CDR1 SGHNT and CDR2 YENEEA. The CDR3 contains 17 residues. Germline trimming cut 0 bases from V and 6 bases from J; bases unmatched to any gene: 12. As DNA, the CDR3 is TGTGCCAGCAGCTTAGATGGACAGGCGTCCCCCGCGGATACGCAGTATTTT. Protein product: CASSLDGQASPADTQYF.